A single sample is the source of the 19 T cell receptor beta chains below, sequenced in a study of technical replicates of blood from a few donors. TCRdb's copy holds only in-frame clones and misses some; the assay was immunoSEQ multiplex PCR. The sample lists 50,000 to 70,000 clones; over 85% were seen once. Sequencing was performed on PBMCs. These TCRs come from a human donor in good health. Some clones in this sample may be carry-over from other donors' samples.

The CDR3 DNA sequence: TGTGCCACCAGCGGCCTGACAGGGCGATACACTGAAGCTTTCTTT. Translated: CATSGLTGRYTEAFF. The chain combines TRBV15 with TRBJ1-1; 7 bases are shared with TRBD1. The germline V gene encodes CDR1 LNHNV and CDR2 YYDKDF (reference sequence). V gave up 5 bases and J gave up 3 bases; unmatched junction bases: 9. The CDR3 runs to 15 residues.

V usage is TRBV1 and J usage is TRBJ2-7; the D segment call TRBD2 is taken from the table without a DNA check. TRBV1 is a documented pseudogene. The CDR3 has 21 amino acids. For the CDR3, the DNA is TGCACCAGCAGCCATCAACTAGCGGGGGGGCCGCGCGGATGTAGCTCCTACGAGCAGTACTTC. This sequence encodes CTSSHQLAGGPRGCSSYEQYF.

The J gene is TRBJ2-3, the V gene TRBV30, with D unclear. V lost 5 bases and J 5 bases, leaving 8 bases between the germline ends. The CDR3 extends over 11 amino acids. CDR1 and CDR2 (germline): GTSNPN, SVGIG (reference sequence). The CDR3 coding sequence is TGTGCCTGGGAGAGACAAGATACGCAGTATTTT. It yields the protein CAWERQDTQYF.

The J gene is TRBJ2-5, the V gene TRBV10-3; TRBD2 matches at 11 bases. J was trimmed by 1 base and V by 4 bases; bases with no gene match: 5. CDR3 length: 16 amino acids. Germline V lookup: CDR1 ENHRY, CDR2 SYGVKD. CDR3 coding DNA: TGTGCCATCAGTGGCGGACTAGCGGGCGGCCAAGAGACCCAGTACTTC. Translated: CAISGGLAGGQETQYF.

The chain's CDR3 is CSVDRGPSGGYTF. The CDR3, as DNA: TGCAGCGTTGACAGGGGCCCTAGTGGTGGCTACACCTTC. J is TRBJ1-2 and V is TRBV29-1; D might be TRBD1 (6 bases). V dropped 3 bases and J dropped 7 bases, with 15 bases sitting between them. Germline V gene data show CDR1 as SQVTM and CDR2 as ANQGSEA. The CDR3 runs to 13 residues.

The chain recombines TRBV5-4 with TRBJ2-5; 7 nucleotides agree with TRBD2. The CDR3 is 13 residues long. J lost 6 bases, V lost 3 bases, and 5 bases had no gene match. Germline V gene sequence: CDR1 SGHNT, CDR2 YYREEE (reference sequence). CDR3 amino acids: CASSSSGPQTQYF. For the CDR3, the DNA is TGTGCCAGCAGCTCTAGCGGCCCACAGACCCAGTACTTC.

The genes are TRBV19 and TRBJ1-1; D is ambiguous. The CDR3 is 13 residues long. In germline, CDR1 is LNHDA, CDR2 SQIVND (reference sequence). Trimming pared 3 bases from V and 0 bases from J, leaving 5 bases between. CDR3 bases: TGTGCCAGTAGTATTTACTTGAACACTGAAGCTTTCTTT. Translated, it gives CASSIYLNTEAFF.

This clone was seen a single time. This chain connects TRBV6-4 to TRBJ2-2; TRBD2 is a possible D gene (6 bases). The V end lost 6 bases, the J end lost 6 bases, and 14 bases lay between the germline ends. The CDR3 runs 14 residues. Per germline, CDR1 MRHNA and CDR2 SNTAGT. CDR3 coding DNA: TGTGCCAGCAGCTGGCGGGAAGGAGCCGGGGAGCTGTTTTTT. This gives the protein CASSWREGAGELFF.

CDR3 nucleotides: TGCGCCAGCAGCCCAGGAGGCGGGGGTTTAGGGATTAATGAAAAACTGTTTTTT. As protein: CASSPGGGGLGINEKLFF. The rearrangement uses TRBV5-1 and TRBJ1-4, with a tentative D call TRBD1 (5 bases). V lost 4 bases and J lost 4, with 23 bases in between. Germline V gene sequence: CDR1 SGHRS, CDR2 YFSETQ. This CDR3 is 18 amino acids long.

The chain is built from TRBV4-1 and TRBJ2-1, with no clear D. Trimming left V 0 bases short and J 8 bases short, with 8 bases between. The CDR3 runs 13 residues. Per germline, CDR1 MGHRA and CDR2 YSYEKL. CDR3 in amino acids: CASSQEARDEQFF. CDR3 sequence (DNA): TGCGCCAGCAGCCAAGAAGCCCGGGATGAGCAGTTCTTC.

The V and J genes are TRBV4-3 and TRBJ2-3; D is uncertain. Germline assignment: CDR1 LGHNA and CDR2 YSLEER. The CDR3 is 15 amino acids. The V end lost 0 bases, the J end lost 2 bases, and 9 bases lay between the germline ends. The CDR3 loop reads CASSQDGQYTDTQYF. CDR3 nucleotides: TGCGCCAGCAGCCAAGATGGCCAGTACACAGATACGCAGTATTTT.

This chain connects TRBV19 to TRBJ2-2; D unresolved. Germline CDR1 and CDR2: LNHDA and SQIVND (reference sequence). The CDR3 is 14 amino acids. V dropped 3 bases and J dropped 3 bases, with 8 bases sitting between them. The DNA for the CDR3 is TGTGCCAGTAGTATCATGGCAGACACCGGGGAGCTGTTTTTT. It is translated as CASSIMADTGELFF.

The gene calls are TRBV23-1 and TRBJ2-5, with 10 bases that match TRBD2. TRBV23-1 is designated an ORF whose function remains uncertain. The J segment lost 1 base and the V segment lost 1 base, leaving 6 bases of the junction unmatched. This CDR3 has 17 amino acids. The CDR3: CASSQCEREGPQETQYF. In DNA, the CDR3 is TGCGCCAGCAGTCAATGTGAGCGGGAGGGCCCCCAAGAGACCCAGTACTTC.

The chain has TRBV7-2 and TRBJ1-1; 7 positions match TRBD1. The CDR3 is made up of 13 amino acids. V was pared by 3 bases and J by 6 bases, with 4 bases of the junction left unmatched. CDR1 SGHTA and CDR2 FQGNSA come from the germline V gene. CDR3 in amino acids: CASSFSGGSEAFF. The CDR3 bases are TGTGCCAGCAGCTTTTCAGGGGGATCTGAAGCTTTCTTT.

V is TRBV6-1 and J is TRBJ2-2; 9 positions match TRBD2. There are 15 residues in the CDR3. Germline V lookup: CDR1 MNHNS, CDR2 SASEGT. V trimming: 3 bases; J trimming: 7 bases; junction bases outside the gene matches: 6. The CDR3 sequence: CASSDSGRGDGELFF. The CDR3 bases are TGTGCCAGCAGTGATAGCGGGAGAGGAGACGGGGAGCTGTTTTTT.

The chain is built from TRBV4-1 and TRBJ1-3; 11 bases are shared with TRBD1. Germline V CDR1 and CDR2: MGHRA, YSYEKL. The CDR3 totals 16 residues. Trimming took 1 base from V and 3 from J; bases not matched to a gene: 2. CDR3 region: CASSQVGTGGGNTIYF. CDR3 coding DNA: TGCGCCAGCAGCCAAGTCGGGACAGGGGGTGGAAACACCATATATTTT.

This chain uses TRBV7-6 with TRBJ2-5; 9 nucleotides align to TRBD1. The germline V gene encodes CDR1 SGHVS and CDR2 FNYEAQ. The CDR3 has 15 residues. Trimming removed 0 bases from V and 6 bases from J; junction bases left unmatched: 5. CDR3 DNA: TGTGCCAGCAGCTTAGCCGGGACAGGGATACAGACCCAGTACTTC. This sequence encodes CASSLAGTGIQTQYF. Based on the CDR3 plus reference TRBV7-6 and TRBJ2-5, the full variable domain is GAGVSQSPRYKVTKRGQDVALRCDPISGHVSLYWYRQALGQGPEFLTYFNYEAQQDKSGLPNDRFSAERPEGSISTLTIQRTEQRDSAMYRCASSLAGTGIQTQYFGPGTRLLVL.

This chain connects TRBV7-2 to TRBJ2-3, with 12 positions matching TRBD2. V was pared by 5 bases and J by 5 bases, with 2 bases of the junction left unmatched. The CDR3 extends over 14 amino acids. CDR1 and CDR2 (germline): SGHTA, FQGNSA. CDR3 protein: CASSILAGGDTQYF. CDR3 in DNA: TGTGCCAGCAGCATACTAGCGGGAGGAGATACGCAGTATTTT.

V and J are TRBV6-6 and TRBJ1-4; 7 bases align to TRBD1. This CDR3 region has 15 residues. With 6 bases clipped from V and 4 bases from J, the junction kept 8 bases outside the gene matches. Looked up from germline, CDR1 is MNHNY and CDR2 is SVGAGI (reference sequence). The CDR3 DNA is TGTGCCAGCAGCAAAACAGGGGTCATTAATGAAAAACTGTTTTTT. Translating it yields CASSKTGVINEKLFF.